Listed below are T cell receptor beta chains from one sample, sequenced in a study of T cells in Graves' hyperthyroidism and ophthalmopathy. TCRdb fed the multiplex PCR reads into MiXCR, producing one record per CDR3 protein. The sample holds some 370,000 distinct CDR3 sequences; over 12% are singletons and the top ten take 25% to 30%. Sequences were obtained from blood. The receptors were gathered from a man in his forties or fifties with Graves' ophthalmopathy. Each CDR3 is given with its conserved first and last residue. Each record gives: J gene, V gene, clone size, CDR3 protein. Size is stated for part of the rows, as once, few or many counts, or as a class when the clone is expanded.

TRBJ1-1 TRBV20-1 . CSAREPGQLNTEAFF
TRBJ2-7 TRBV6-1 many CASSLLGQGGEQYF
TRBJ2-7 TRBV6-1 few CASRLLAGGNEQYF
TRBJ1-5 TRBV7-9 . CASSFTGSRQPQHF
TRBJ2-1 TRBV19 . CASNPDRVANEQFF
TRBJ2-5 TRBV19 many CASSIPLVAGERQETQYF
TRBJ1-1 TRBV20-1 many CSASGQNTEAFF
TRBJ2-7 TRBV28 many CASSPTRGKEYF
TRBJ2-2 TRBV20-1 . CSAARGPDGELFF
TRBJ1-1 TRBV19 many CASRRGAILNTEAFF
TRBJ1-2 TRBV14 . CASSETGGRSYGYTF
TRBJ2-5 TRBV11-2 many CASSLDVGMETQYF
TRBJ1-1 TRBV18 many CASFRHMNTEAFF
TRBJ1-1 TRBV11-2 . CASSPSRMNTEAFF
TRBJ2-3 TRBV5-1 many CASSWGTSGTSTDTQYF
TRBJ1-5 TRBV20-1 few CSARLLGQPYQPQHF
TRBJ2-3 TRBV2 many CASSDGLAGGWIPDTQYF
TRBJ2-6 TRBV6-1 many CASTGPWGFGANVLTF
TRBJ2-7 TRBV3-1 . CASSHLRPGGPVLTGYEQYF
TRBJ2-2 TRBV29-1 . CSVKIGREWRELFF
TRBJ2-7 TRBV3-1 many CASSQDRAVGGEQYF
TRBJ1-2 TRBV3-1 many CASSQDTGYNGYTF
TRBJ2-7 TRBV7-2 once CASSLTGTRTNEQYF
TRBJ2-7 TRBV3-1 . CASSQGQVYEQYF
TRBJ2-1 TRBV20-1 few CSVRGRSYNEQFF
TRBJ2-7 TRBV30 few CAWRGTVNEQYF
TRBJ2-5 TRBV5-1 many CASSDLSGKGQETQYF
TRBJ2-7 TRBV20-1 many CSGTSGLTYEQYF
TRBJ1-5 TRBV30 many CASKDSNQPQHF
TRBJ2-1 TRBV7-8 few CASSLTPAGGISSYNEQFF
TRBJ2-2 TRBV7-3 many CASSQDRGNTGELFF
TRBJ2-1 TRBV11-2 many CASSSSQTGSGRSNEQFF
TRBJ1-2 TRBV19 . CASSIKGGYTF
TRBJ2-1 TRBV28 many CASSLGTIAFDEQFF
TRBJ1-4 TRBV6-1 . CASSESGGDNKKLFF
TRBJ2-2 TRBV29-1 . CSVDSGSYTGELFF
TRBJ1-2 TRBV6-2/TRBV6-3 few CASSYQPYGYTF